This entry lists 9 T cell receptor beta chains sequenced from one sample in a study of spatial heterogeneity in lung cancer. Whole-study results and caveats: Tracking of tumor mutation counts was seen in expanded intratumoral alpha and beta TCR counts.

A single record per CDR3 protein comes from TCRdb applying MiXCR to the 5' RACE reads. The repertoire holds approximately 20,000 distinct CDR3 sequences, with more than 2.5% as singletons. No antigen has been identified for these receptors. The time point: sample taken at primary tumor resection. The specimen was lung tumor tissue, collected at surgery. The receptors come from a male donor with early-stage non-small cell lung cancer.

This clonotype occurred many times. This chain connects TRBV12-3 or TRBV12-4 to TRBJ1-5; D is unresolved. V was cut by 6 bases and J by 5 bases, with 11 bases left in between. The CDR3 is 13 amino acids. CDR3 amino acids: CASSPSQDQPQHF. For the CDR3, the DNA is TGTGCCAGCAGCCCAAGCCAGGATCAGCCCCAGCATTTT.

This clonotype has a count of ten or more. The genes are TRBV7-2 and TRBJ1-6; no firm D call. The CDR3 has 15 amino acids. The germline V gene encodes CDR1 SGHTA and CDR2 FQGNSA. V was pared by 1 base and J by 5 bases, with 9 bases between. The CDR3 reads CASSLEGSNNSPLHF. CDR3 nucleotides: TGTGCCAGCAGCTTAGAAGGGTCCAATAATTCACCCCTCCACTTT.

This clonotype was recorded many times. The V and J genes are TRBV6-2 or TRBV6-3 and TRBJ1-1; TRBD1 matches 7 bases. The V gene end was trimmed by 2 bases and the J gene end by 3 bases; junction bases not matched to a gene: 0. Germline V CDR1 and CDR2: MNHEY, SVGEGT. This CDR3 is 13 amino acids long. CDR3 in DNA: TGTGCCAGCAGTTACGGACAGGACACTGAAGCTTTCTTT. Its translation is CASSYGQDTEAFF.

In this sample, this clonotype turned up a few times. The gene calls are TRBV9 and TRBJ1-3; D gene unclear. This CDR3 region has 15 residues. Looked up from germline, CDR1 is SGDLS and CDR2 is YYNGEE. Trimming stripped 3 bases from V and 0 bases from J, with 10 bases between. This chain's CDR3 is CASSAGMSSGNTIYF. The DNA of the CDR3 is TGTGCCAGCAGCGCGGGCATGAGCTCTGGAAACACCATATATTTT.

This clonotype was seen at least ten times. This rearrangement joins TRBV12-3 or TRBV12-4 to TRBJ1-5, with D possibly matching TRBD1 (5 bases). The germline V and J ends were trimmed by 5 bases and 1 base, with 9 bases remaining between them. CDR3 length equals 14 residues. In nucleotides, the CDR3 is TGTGCCAGCAGTGGGGGGACGAGCAATCAGCCCCAGCATTTT. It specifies CASSGGTSNQPQHF.

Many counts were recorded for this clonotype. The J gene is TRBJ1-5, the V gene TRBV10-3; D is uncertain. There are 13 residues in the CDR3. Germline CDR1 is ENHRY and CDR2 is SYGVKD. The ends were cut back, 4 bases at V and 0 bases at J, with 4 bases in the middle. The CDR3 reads CAISAGSNQPQHF. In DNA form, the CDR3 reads TGTGCCATCAGTGCCGGTAGCAATCAGCCCCAGCATTTT.

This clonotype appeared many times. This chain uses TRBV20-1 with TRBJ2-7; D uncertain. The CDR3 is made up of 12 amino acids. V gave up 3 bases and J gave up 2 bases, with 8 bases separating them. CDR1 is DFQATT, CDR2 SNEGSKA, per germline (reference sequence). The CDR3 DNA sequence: TGCAGTGCTAGCGGAAGTACCTACGAGCAGTACTTC. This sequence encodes CSASGSTYEQYF.

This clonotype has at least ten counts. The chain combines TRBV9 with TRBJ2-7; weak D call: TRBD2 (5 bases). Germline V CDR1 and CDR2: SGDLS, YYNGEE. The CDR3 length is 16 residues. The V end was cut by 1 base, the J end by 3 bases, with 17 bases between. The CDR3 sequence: CASSVTLTSSIYEQYF. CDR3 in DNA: TGTGCCAGCAGCGTAACCTTAACTAGTTCAATCTACGAGCAGTACTTC. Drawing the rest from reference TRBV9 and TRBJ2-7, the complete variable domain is DSGVTQTPKHLITATGQRVTLRCSPRSGDLSVYWYQQSLDQGLQFLIQYYNGEERAKGNILERFSAQQFPDLHSELNLSSLELGDSALYFCASSVTLTSSIYEQYFGPGTRLTVT.

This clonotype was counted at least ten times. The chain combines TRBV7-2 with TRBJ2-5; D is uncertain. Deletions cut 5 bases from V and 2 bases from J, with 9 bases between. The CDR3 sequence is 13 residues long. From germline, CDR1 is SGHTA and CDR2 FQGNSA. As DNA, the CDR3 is TGTGCCAGCAGCCCTAAAACGCAAGAGACCCAGTACTTC. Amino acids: CASSPKTQETQYF.